Described below is a single T cell receptor (beta chain) sequence and its context. The antigen is unknown. Generated by immunoSEQ multiplex PCR, the TCRdb table keeps only in-frame clones and is missing some. The sample holds about 13,000 clones, roughly 80% seen once. The record originates from a study of CD4+ T cells in melanoma. General study findings and limits: In melanoma, neoantigen-specific CD4+ T cells reportedly differed in differentiation state. A reported correlation linked neoantigen-specific CD4+ T cells to CD8+, macrophage and B cell function.

The TCR sequence derives from a human donor with melanoma. Sequencing was performed on cells from a culture (not recorded whether cultured in vitro).

CDR3 in DNA: TGCGCCAGCAGCTACGAGGCAGTAACTGAAGCTTTCTTT. Translated, it gives CASSYEAVTEAFF. This chain uses TRBV5-1 with TRBJ1-1; D is uncertain. The CDR3 contains 13 residues. From germline, CDR1 is SGHRS and CDR2 YFSETQ. Trimming cost V 3 bases and J 5 bases, with 11 bases left between them. The entire variable domain, with the rest obtained from reference TRBV5-1 and TRBJ1-1, is as follows: KAGVTQTPRYLIKTRGQQVTLSCSPISGHRSVSWYQQTPGQGLQFLFEYFSETQRNKGNFPGRFSGRQFSNSRSEMNVSTLELGDSALYLCASSYEAVTEAFFGQGTRLTVV.